The rows below give T cell receptor beta chains drawn from one sample of a study of identical twins. TCRdb independently ran MiXCR on the 5' RACE reads; one entry per CDR3 protein. The table lists some 1,700,000 distinct CDR3 sequences, roughly a third of them singletons. Specimen: cord blood. The source of these receptors is a newborn girl in good health. The CDR3 runs from the conserved cysteine through the conserved F or W. A D gene is named only where the DNA matches it firmly. Size values are once, few and many counts, or a class for expanded clones, and some rows have none.

TRBV4-1	TRBJ2-3	-	-	TGCGCCAGCAGCCAAGTATTTGGGGGGCCCCGGTATTTT	CASSQVFGGPRYF
TRBV5-6	TRBJ1-1	few	-	TGTGCCAGCACCCTGGACAGTTACACTGAAGCTTTCTTT	CASTLDSYTEAFF
TRBV13	TRBJ2-4	few	-	TGTGCCAGCAGCCTAAGGGGGGCTGCCGCCAAAAACATTCAGTACTTC	CASSLRGAAAKNIQYF
TRBV6-1	TRBJ2-7	-	-	TGTGCCAGCAGTGAAAGGCGGGAGCAGTACTTC	CASSERREQYF
TRBV12-3/TRBV12-4	TRBJ2-5	many	-	TGTGCCAGCAGTTTTGGGCGCAGGGTGATCCAAGAGACCCAGTACTTC	CASSFGRRVIQETQYF
TRBV19	TRBJ2-4	-	-	TGTGCCAGGCACCATACAGGGGCGCGGGGGAACATTCAGTACTTC	CARHHTGARGNIQYF
TRBV12-5	TRBJ1-5	-	-	TGTGCTAGTGGTTTGAGGGCTCAGCCCCAGCATTTT	CASGLRAQPQHF
TRBV27	TRBJ1-2	few	-	TGTGCCAGCAGTTTATCGGGGGGGTTCGGCTATGGCTACACCTTC	CASSLSGGFGYGYTF
TRBV12-3/TRBV12-4	TRBJ2-1	-	-	TGTGCCAGCAGTTTGGTGAGGTACAGGGCCAATGAGCAGTTCTTC	CASSLVRYRANEQFF
TRBV28	TRBJ2-5	few	-	TGTGCCAGCAGTTTAGGACGTACAAGGTACCAAGAGACCCAGTACTTC	CASSLGRTRYQETQYF
TRBV7-2	TRBJ1-2	-	-	TGTGCCAGCAGCTTACAGTTTGACTATGGCTACACCTTC	CASSLQFDYGYTF
TRBV5-4	TRBJ2-1	few	TRBD2	TGTGCCAGCAGCCCCAGAGCGAGCGGGGCAGTGAATGAGCAGTTCTTC	CASSPRASGAVNEQFF
TRBV20-1	TRBJ2-7	few	TRBD1	TGCAGTGCTAGAGGACAGGGCTCCTACAATGAGCAGTACTTC	CSARGQGSYNEQYF
TRBV20-1	TRBJ1-1	once	TRBD1	TGCAGTGCAATGACAGGGCCGAACACTGAAGCTTTCTTT	CSAMTGPNTEAFF
TRBV20-1	TRBJ2-7	-	TRBD1	TGCAGTGCTAGAGACCGAGGTAGGGGGCCCTTCTACGAGCAGTACTTC	CSARDRGRGPFYEQYF
TRBV27	TRBJ1-1	few	-	TGTGCCAGCATGGGGACCGAAGCTTTCTTT	CASMGTEAFF
TRBV12-3/TRBV12-4	TRBJ2-7	few	TRBD2	TGTGCCAGCAGTCCAAGCGGGATGACCTACAATGAGCAGTACTTC	CASSPSGMTYNEQYF
TRBV5-1	TRBJ2-3	-	-	TGCGCCAGCGCCCCGGCGGGGCTTACCACAGATACGCAGTATTTT	CASAPAGLTTDTQYF